This TCR beta chain was retrieved from a study of T cells in Graves' hyperthyroidism and ophthalmopathy. Overall study findings and caveats: Among clonotypes expanded in thyroid above 0.001, most were also found in blood. Prediction of ophthalmopathy progression came a median approximately 6.5 months pre-onset.

The CDR3 regions of TCR beta were amplified from RNA transcripts. First-round RT-PCR with HTBI primers amplified the TCR CDR3 region. TCRdb itself ran the multiplex PCR reads through MiXCR, one entry per CDR3 protein. The repertoire has fewer than 900,000 distinct CDR3 sequences, roughly 15% of them found once; the top ten carry approximately 8.4%. The table lists this clonotype with many counts. What it binds is not known. Newly diagnosed patients aged 18 to 65 had hyperthyroidism of under 2 months' duration. Germline lookup yields CDR1 SEHNR and CDR2 FQNEAQ (reference sequence). CDR3 length equals 14 residues. V was clipped by 5 bases and J by 9 bases, with 17 bases between them.

Sequenced sample: blood. The V and J genes are TRBV7-9 and TRBJ2-1, with D perhaps TRBD1 (6 bases). The clonotype originates from a man in his late teens or twenties with Graves' hyperthyroidism. Here the CDR3 reads CASSQDSKNREQFF. In nucleotides, the CDR3 is TGTGCCAGCAGCCAGGACAGTAAGAACCGTGAGCAGTTCTTC.